The clone carrying this T cell receptor beta chain has ten or more counts. The data derive from a study of human T cells and chemical hapten exposure. Study at large: Upper back patch tests used 0.01% DPC, scored after 6 days.

The library labeled individual cDNA molecules by adding unique molecular identifiers to them. TCRdb fed the RACE reads into MiXCR, producing one record per CDR3 protein. Among 74,000 or so distinct CDR3 sequences listed, 12% were seen once. Looked up from germline, CDR1 is SNHLY and CDR2 is FYNNEI. Trimming at V came to 9 bases and at J to 2 bases, leaving 12 bases not matched to a gene. CDR3 size: 15 residues. Time point noted: patch test 1, 2 weeks after DPC sensitization. Treatment specified: therapeutic diphenylcyclopropenone sensitization with weekly scalp DPC. Prior to each patch test being applied, blood was drawn.

The chain joins TRBV2 to TRBJ2-5, with TRBD1 identical over 7 bases. This TCR came from a woman aged 60 to 75 with alopecia areata. Some clones in this sample may be carry-over from other donors' samples. The input for sequencing was whole blood, taken in connection with sensitization to the hapten diphenylcyclopropenone (DPC). The CDR3 DNA reads TGTGCCAGTGTTCCATCGACAGGGTTGCAAGAGACCCAGTACTTC. Translated: CASVPSTGLQETQYF.